The clone carrying this T cell receptor (beta chain) was seen a single time. Only in-frame clones appear in the TCRdb table, and some are missing; sequencing was by immunoSEQ multiplex PCR. The profile shows 55,000 to 80,000 clones, around 81% of them singletons. The entry originates in a study of PD-L1 blockade in urothelial cancer. As to time point: pretreatment peripheral blood. Locally advanced or metastatic urothelial carcinoma was present in patients. Trimming stripped 0 bases from V and 0 bases from J, with 8 bases between. CDR1 and CDR2 (germline): SGHRS, YFSETQ. This CDR3 region has 15 residues.

The origin of this receptor is a man in his 70s with urothelial cancer. The specimen was PBMCs, collected around atezolizumab (anti-PD-L1) treatment. The chain employs TRBV5-1 and TRBJ2-3; a weak D match, TRBD1 (6 bases). The CDR3 bases are TGCGCCAGCAGCTTGGAACAGGGAAGCACAGATACGCAGTATTTT. Translating it yields CASSLEQGSTDTQYF.